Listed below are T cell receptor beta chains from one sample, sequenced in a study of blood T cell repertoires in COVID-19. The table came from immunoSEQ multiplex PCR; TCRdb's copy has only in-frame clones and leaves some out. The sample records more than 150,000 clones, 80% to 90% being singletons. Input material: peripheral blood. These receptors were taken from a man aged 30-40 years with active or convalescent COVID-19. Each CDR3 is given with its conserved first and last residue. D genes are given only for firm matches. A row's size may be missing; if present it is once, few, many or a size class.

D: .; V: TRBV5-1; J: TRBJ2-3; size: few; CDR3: CASSLEGGVSTDTQYF; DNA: TGCGCCAGCAGCTTGGAAGGAGGGGTAAGCACAGATACGCAGTATTTT
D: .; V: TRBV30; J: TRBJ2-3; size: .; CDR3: CAWSVSDTQYF; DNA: TGTGCCTGGAGTGTCTCGGATACGCAGTATTTT
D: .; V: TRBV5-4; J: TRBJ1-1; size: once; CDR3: CASSLNSMNTEAFF; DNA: TGTGCCAGCAGCTTGAACAGCATGAACACTGAAGCTTTCTTT
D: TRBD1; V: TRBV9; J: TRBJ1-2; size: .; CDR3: CASSVDSRGGDYGYTF; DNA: TGTGCCAGCAGCGTAGACAGTCGAGGGGGCGACTATGGCTACACCTTC
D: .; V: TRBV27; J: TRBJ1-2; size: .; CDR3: CASSFSGSAYGYTF; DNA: TGTGCCAGCAGTTTTTCCGGGTCCGCTTATGGCTACACCTTC
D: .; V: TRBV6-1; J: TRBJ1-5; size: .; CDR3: CASSGASTSYSNQPQHF; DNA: TGTGCCAGCAGTGGGGCCTCGACGAGCTATAGCAATCAGCCCCAGCATTTT
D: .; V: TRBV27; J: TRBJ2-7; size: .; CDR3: CASSPAGGRFTYEQYF; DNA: TGTGCCAGCAGTCCTGCAGGTGGTAGGTTTACCTACGAGCAGTACTTC
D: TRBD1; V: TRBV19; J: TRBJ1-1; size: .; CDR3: CASRRTGAMNTEAFF; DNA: TGTGCCAGTAGACGGACAGGGGCCATGAACACTGAAGCTTTCTTT
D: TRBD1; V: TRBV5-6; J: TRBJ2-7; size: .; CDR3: CASSQTGKSDEQYF; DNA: TGTGCCAGCAGCCAGACAGGGAAGTCCGACGAGCAGTACTTC
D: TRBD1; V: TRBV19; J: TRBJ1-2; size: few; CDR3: CASSIPVRPGQEDYGYTF; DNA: TGTGCCAGTAGTATACCGGTCAGGCCGGGACAGGAGGACTATGGCTACACCTTC
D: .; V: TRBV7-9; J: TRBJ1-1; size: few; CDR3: CASSPAPGVMNTEAFF; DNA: TGTGCCAGCAGCCCAGCTCCAGGCGTCATGAACACTGAAGCTTTCTTT
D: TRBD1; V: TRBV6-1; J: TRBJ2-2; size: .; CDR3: CASSGGRGRSTGELFF; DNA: TGTGCCAGCAGTGGGGGCAGGGGGCGCAGCACCGGGGAGCTGTTTTTT
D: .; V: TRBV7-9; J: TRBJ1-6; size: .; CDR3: CASSPSESPLHF; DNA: TGTGCCAGCAGCCCCTCGGAGTCACCCCTCCACTTT
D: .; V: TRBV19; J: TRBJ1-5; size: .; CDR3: CASSKPGNSNQPQHF; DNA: TGTGCCAGTAGTAAACCCGGGAATAGCAATCAGCCCCAGCATTTT
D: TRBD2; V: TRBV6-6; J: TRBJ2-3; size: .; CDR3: CASSTSGGPYTDTQYF; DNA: TGTGCCAGCAGTACTAGCGGGGGGCCCTACACAGATACGCAGTATTTT
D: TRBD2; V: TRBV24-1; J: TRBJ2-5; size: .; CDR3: CATSDLAGRSETQYF; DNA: TGTGCCACCAGTGATTTAGCGGGGAGGAGCGAGACCCAGTACTTC
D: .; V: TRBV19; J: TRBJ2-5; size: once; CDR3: CASSARQGQETQYF; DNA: TGTGCCAGTAGTGCGCGGCAGGGCCAAGAGACCCAGTACTTC
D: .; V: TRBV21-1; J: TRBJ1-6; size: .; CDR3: CASSKDTAKRPLHF; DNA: TGTGCCAGCAGCAAAGATACAGCCAAACGGCCCCTCCACTTT
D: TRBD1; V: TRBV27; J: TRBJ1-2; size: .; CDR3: CASSFLSLQGAQGYTF; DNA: TGTGCCAGCAGTTTCTTGTCATTGCAGGGGGCTCAAGGCTACACCTTC
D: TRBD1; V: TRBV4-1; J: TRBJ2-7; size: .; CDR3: CASSLGTGREFEQYF; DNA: TGCGCCAGCAGCCTTGGGACAGGGAGGGAATTCGAGCAGTACTTC
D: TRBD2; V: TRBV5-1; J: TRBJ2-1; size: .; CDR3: CASSRSPGTSENEQFF; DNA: TGCGCCAGCAGCCGATCCCCCGGGACTAGCGAGAATGAGCAGTTCTTC
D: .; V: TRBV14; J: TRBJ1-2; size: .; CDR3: CASSPSNYGYTF; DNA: TGTGCCAGCAGCCCCTCTAACTATGGCTACACCTTC
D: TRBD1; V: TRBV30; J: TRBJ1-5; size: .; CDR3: CAWSRGQGNQPQHF; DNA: TGTGCCTGGAGTCGTGGACAGGGCAATCAGCCCCAGCATTTT
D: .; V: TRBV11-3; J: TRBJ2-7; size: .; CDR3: CASSSSDSILYEQYF; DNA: TGTGCCAGCAGCTCTTCGGACAGTATTCTCTACGAGCAGTACTTC
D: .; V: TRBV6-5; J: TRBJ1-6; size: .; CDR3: CASSYRKPRDSPLHF; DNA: TGTGCCAGCAGTTACCGGAAGCCTCGGGATTCACCCCTCCACTTT
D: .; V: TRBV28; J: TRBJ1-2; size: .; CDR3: CASSLRQVYGYTF; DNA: TGTGCCAGCAGTTTGCGACAGGTTTATGGCTACACCTTC
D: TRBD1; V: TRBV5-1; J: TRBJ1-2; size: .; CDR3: CASSQGTGNYGYTF; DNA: TGCGCCAGCAGCCAAGGGACAGGAAACTATGGCTACACCTTC
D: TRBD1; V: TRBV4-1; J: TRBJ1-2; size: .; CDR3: CASSQPVKGAQYGYTF; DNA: TGCGCCAGCAGCCAACCTGTTAAGGGGGCACAGTATGGCTACACCTTC
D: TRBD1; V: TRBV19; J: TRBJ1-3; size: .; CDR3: CASSIDEGASGNTIYF; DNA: TGTGCCAGTAGTATAGATGAGGGGGCATCTGGAAACACCATATATTTT
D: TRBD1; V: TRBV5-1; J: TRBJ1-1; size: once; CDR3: CASSSRGPGDTEAFF; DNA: TGCGCCAGCAGCAGCAGGGGGCCCGGAGACACTGAAGCTTTCTTT
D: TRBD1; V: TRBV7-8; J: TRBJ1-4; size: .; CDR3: CASSFQGVNEKLFF; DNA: TGTGCCAGCAGCTTCCAGGGGGTTAATGAAAAACTGTTTTTT
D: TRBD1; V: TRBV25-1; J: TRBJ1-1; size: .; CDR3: CASSSPLGQGPTEAFF; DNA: TGTGCCAGCAGTTCTCCGTTAGGACAGGGGCCCACTGAAGCTTTCTTT
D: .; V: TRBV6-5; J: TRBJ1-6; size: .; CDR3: CASGQGMASPLHF; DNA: TGTGCCAGCGGTCAGGGAATGGCCTCACCCCTCCACTTT
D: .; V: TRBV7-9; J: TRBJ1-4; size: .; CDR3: CASSSRQEKLFF; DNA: TGTGCCAGCAGTTCGAGACAGGAAAAACTGTTTTTT
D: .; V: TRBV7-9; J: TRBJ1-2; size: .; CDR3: CASSLELGGSYGYTF; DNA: TGTGCCAGCAGCTTAGAGTTAGGAGGGTCCTATGGCTACACCTTC
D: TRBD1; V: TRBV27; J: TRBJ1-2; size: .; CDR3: CASGQDRFYGYTF; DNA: TGTGCCAGCGGACAGGACAGGTTCTATGGCTACACCTTC
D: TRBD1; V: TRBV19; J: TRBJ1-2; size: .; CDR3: CASSLDRDRGTAGYTF; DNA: TGTGCCAGTAGTCTAGACCGGGACAGGGGAACGGCTGGCTACACCTTC
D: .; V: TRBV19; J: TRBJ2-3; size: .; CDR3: CASSPTPSTDTQYF; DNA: TGTGCCAGTAGTCCCACTCCTAGCACAGATACGCAGTATTTT
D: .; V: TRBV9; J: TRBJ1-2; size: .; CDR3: CASSVAGLPGDGYTF; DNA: TGTGCCAGCAGCGTAGCCGGACTCCCTGGCGATGGCTACACCTTC
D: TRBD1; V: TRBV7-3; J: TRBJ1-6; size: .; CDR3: CASSTQGANSPLHF; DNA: TGTGCCAGCAGCACACAGGGGGCAAACTCACCCCTCCACTTT